The clone carrying this T cell receptor beta chain was seen a few times. The entry originates in a study of blood T cell repertoires in COVID-19. Looking at the study overall: The cDNA or gDNA used as material had been derived from T cells, B-cell-depleted T cells, or PBMCs.

Germline V gene data show CDR1 as SNHLY and CDR2 as FYNNEI. Losses at the gene ends were 10 bases for V and 14 bases for J; bases not matched to a gene: 11. This CDR3 contains 13 residues. Sequencing was performed with immunoSEQ multiplex PCR; in TCRdb, only in-frame clones are kept and a portion is missing. The table includes over 200,000 clones, 80% detected once. This rearrangement joins TRBV2 to TRBJ1-6; 10 bases align to TRBD1. The sequence derives from a human donor in a cohort sampled during active COVID-19. The material sequenced was peripheral blood. DNA for the CDR3: TGTGCCACTAAGACAGGGGGCATGGTTACCCTCCACTTT. Translating gives CATKTGGMVTLHF.